These 9 T cell receptor beta chains were sequenced from one sample in a study of cytomegalovirus exposure and HLA in healthy donors. PCR amplification relied on 60 Vbeta primers (plus 13 Jbeta primers). TCRdb keeps only in-frame clones here, not all; method: immunoSEQ multiplex PCR. The sample has 150,000 to 200,000 clones, roughly 80% seen once. The sequencing input was PBMCs. The source of these receptors is a man in his fifties or sixties in good health and CMV-seropositive.

Only a few counts were recorded for this clone. The chain carries TRBV5-1 and TRBJ2-2; 7 bases are shared with TRBD1. The germline V gene has CDR1 SGHRS and CDR2 YFSETQ. The CDR3 spans 15 residues. Trimming removed 1 base from V and 1 base from J; junction bases left unmatched: 1. This CDR3 is CASSLYRGNTGELFF. CDR3 in DNA: TGCGCCAGCAGCTTGTACAGGGGGAACACCGGGGAGCTGTTTTTT. The whole variable domain, filled in from reference TRBV5-1 and TRBJ2-2, reads KAGVTQTPRYLIKTRGQQVTLSCSPISGHRSVSWYQQTPGQGLQFLFEYFSETQRNKGNFPGRFSGRQFSNSRSEMNVSTLELGDSALYLCASSLYRGNTGELFFGEGSRLTVL.

The CDR3 reads CASSIFRNKAFF. The CDR3 bases are TGTGCCAGTAGTATATTCAGGAACAAAGCTTTCTTT. The chain employs TRBV19 and TRBJ1-1; D is unresolved. CDR3 length: 12 residues. The V and J ends lost 2 bases and 9 bases respectively, with 10 bases between them. Germline CDR1 reads LNHDA; CDR2 reads SQIVND (reference sequence).

Comment on this clone: The junction shows a germline mismatch at one end, possibly a read error. The V call is TRBV7-7, the J call TRBJ1-1, with a possible D match to TRBD1 (5 bases). Germline CDR1 and CDR2: SSHAT and FNYEAQ (reference sequence). This CDR3 has 14 amino acids. The CDR3 region has the DNA TGTGCTAGCAGCTTACACACTGGGGCCACTGAAGCTTTCTTT. Translating it yields CASSLHTGATEAFF.

The chain recombines TRBV9 with TRBJ1-6, with TRBD1 matching 9 bases. Germline V lookup: CDR1 SGDLS, CDR2 YYNGEE. The CDR3 loop spans 15 amino acids. The ends lost 3 bases at V and 6 bases at J; junction bases unmatched: 4. CDR3 amino acids: CASSESGQGNSPLHF. CDR3 coding DNA: TGTGCCAGCAGCGAGTCGGGACAGGGTAATTCACCCCTCCACTTT.

The V and J genes are TRBV19 and TRBJ1-3, with unresolved D. This CDR3 spans 15 amino acids. V was cut by 4 bases and J by 0 bases, with 10 bases left in between. Germline V lookup: CDR1 LNHDA, CDR2 SQIVND (reference sequence). The CDR3 reads CASSSAAPSGNTIYF. CDR3 DNA: TGTGCCAGTAGTAGCGCTGCACCCTCTGGAAACACCATATATTTT.

The V gene is TRBV19, the J gene TRBJ2-1, with 13 bases aligning to TRBD2. This CDR3 comprises 16 residues. The V gene end was trimmed by 4 bases and the J gene end by 7 bases; junction bases not matched to a gene: 7. In germline, CDR1 is LNHDA, CDR2 SQIVND (reference sequence). Here the CDR3 reads CASSSAKLAGGNEQFF. The CDR3 DNA follows: TGTGCCAGTAGTAGTGCCAAACTAGCGGGGGGGAATGAGCAGTTCTTC.

V is TRBV10-3 and J is TRBJ2-3; 14 positions agree with TRBD2. V dropped 10 bases and J dropped 1; count of bases not matched to a gene: 7. The CDR3 is made up of 16 amino acids. CDR1 and CDR2 (germline): ENHRY, SYGVKD. The CDR3 region is CATEGTSGGGTDTQYF. CDR3 nucleotides: TGTGCCACCGAGGGGACTAGCGGGGGCGGCACAGATACGCAGTATTTT.

This sequence joins TRBV19 and TRBJ1-5; maybe TRBD1 (5 bases). The germline V gene has CDR1 LNHDA and CDR2 SQIVND (reference sequence). This CDR3 is built from 13 residues. Trimming stripped 6 bases from V and 4 bases from J, with 10 bases between. CDR3 DNA: TGTGCCAGTAGGGATGGGGGGAATCAGCCCCAGCATTTT. Its protein is CASRDGGNQPQHF.

J is TRBJ1-1 and V is TRBV5-1; no clear D. Germline V lookup: CDR1 SGHRS, CDR2 YFSETQ. The CDR3 has 13 amino acids. The germline V and J ends were trimmed by 2 bases and 0 bases, with 5 bases remaining between them. The CDR3 nucleotides read TGCGCCAGCAGCTTAACAGTGAACACTGAAGCTTTCTTT. It translates to CASSLTVNTEAFF. Using reference TRBV5-1 and TRBJ1-1 for the parts outside the CDR3, the full variable domain is KAGVTQTPRYLIKTRGQQVTLSCSPISGHRSVSWYQQTPGQGLQFLFEYFSETQRNKGNFPGRFSGRQFSNSRSEMNVSTLELGDSALYLCASSLTVNTEAFFGQGTRLTVV.